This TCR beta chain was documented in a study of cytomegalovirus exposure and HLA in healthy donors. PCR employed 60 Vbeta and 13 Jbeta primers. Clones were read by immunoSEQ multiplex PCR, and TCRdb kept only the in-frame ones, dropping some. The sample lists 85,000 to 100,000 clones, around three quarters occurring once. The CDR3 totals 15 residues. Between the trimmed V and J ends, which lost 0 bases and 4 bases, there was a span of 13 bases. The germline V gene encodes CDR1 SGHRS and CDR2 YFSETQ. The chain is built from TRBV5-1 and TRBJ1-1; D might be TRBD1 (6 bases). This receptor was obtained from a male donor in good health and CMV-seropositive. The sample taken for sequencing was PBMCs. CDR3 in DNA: TGCGCCAGCAGCTTGGGTGCAGGGGAGTCCACTGAAGCTTTCTTT. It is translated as CASSLGAGESTEAFF.